The next 16 T cell receptor beta chains were all read from a single sample in a study of cytomegalovirus exposure and HLA in healthy donors. The PCR used 60 Vbeta and 13 Jbeta primers. Sequencing was performed with immunoSEQ multiplex PCR; in TCRdb, only in-frame clones are kept and a portion is missing. Here the sample spans about 88,000 clones, less than 70% being singletons. The sample comprised PBMCs. The receptors derive from a man aged 50-59 years in good health and CMV-seronegative.

A few counts support this clone. The J gene is TRBJ1-1, the V gene TRBV5-1; D might be TRBD1 (6 bases). Germline lookup yields CDR1 SGHRS and CDR2 YFSETQ. CDR3 length equals 13 residues. The ends were cut back, 4 bases at V and 12 bases at J, with 19 bases in the middle. Here the CDR3 reads CASSPEGGRVTFF. The CDR3 DNA reads as TGCGCCAGCAGCCCGGAGGGGGGGAGGGTCACTTTCTTT.

The chain couples TRBV2 to TRBJ2-1; 10 nucleotides match TRBD2. Germline CDR1 is SNHLY and CDR2 is FYNNEI. The CDR3 covers 13 residues. V dropped 5 bases and J dropped 12; count of bases not matched to a gene: 7. The DNA of the CDR3 is TGTGCCAGCAGTTATACTAGCGGGACGGGGCAGTTCTTC. This encodes CASSYTSGTGQFF.

The V and J genes are TRBV19 and TRBJ1-4; no clear D gene. This CDR3 spans 16 amino acids. CDR1 is LNHDA and CDR2 is SQIVND in the germline V gene (reference sequence). V was shortened by 4 bases and J by 5 bases, with 17 bases between the two germline ends. Written as DNA, the CDR3 is TGTGCCAGTAGTACCTCCCCTTACAGCTTAAATGAAAAACTGTTTTTT. Its protein product is CASSTSPYSLNEKLFF.

The chain combines TRBV5-1 with TRBJ2-1; TRBD1 might be the D (6 bases). Germline values: CDR1 SGHRS, CDR2 YFSETQ. This CDR3 is 16 amino acids long. V gave up 4 bases and J gave up 10 bases, with 24 bases separating them. The CDR3 DNA follows: TGCGCCAGCAGCCCGACCCTACCGGGACCTCAGGGGGAGCAGTTCTTC. Residues: CASSPTLPGPQGEQFF.

This clone turned up a few times. The chain uses TRBV30 and TRBJ2-1, with 9 bases aligning to TRBD2. Germline V gene data show CDR1 as GTSNPN and CDR2 as SVGIG (reference sequence). This CDR3 has 17 residues. Trimming took 0 bases from V and 2 from J; bases not matched to a gene: 8. CDR3 in amino acids: CAWSVYSGSVPYNEQFF. The CDR3 coding sequence is TGTGCCTGGAGTGTATATAGCGGGAGTGTACCCTACAATGAGCAGTTCTTC.

The table lists this clone with a few counts. The J gene is TRBJ2-7, the V gene TRBV28; 8 nucleotides line up with TRBD2. Trimming took 4 bases from V and 3 from J; bases not matched to a gene: 8. CDR3 length: 15 amino acids. Looked up from germline, CDR1 is MDHEN and CDR2 is SYDVKM. DNA of the CDR3: TGTGCCAGCAGTTCGTGGACTAGCACCCTCTACGAGCAGTACGTC. Protein sequence: CASSSWTSTLYEQYV.

J is TRBJ2-1 and V is TRBV5-1, with a tentative D call TRBD2 (6 bases). Germline V gene data show CDR1 as SGHRS and CDR2 as YFSETQ. CDR3 length equals 14 residues. V lost 0 bases, J lost 4 bases, and 8 bases lay in between. For the CDR3, the DNA is TGCGCCAGCAGCTTGGTAGCGGAATACAATGAGCAGTTCTTC. Amino acid sequence: CASSLVAEYNEQFF.

The chain carries TRBV4-2 and TRBJ2-3, with D perhaps TRBD1 (6 bases). V lost 4 bases and J 3 bases, leaving 11 bases between the germline ends. Germline V gene lookup returns CDR1 LGHNA and CDR2 YNFKEQ. This CDR3 spans 14 amino acids. The CDR3 is CASSPRQVTDTQYF. CDR3 sequence (DNA): TGTGCCAGCAGCCCCCGACAGGTTACAGATACGCAGTATTTT.

This clone occurred a few times. This chain links TRBV5-4 with TRBJ2-1; 10 nucleotides align to TRBD1. The CDR3 is made up of 15 amino acids. Per the germline V gene, CDR1 is SGHNT and CDR2 is YYREEE (reference sequence). Unmatched junction bases numbered 2, after V lost 3 bases and J lost 2 bases. The CDR3 loop reads CASSSGQGAYNEQFF. The CDR3 DNA sequence: TGTGCCAGCAGCTCTGGACAGGGGGCCTACAATGAGCAGTTCTTC. Using reference TRBV5-4 and TRBJ2-1 for the parts outside the CDR3, the full variable domain is ETGVTQSPTHLIKTRGQQVTLRCSSQSGHNTVSWYQQALGQGPQFIFQYYREEENGRGNFPPRFSGLQFPNYSSELNVNALELDDSALYLCASSSGQGAYNEQFFGPGTRLTVL.

The chain carries TRBV6-1 and TRBJ2-7, with D perhaps TRBD1 (6 bases). Per germline, CDR1 MNHNS and CDR2 SASEGT. The CDR3 length is 15 residues. Trimming cost V 9 bases and J 2 bases, with 20 bases left between them. In nucleotides, the CDR3 is TGTGCCAGTGCTCGGACCAGGGGAGTGGCCTACGAGCAGTACGTC. This encodes CASARTRGVAYEQYV.

This clone showed up just once. The chain carries TRBV30 and TRBJ2-5, with a tentative D call TRBD1 (5 bases). The DNA end lines up better with TRBJ2-7; the J call may be wrong. CDR1 GTSNPN and CDR2 SVGIG come from the germline V gene (reference sequence). This CDR3 has 13 residues. The CDR3 here is CAWSVGAVYEQYF. In DNA, the CDR3 is TGTGCCTGGAGTGTAGGGGCAGTCTACGAGCAGTACTTC.

This chain connects TRBV5-1 to TRBJ2-7, with 9 bases matching TRBD1. The CDR3 runs 14 residues. Losses at the gene ends were 0 bases for V and 5 bases for J; bases not matched to a gene: 3. Germline V lookup: CDR1 SGHRS, CDR2 YFSETQ. CDR3 DNA sequence: TGCGCCAGCAGCTTGGCACAGGGGGCCCACGAGCAGTACTTC. Translated, it gives CASSLAQGAHEQYF.

The rearrangement uses TRBV4-3 and TRBJ1-6, with 7 bases matching TRBD1. The CDR3 is 18 amino acids. With 3 bases clipped from V and 6 bases from J, the junction kept 14 bases outside the gene matches. CDR1 is LGHNA and CDR2 is YSLEER in the germline V gene. CDR3 DNA sequence: TGCGCCAGCAGCCAGGGGACAGTCTCCTACCTTAGTAATTCACCCCTCCACTTT. The encoded protein is CASSQGTVSYLSNSPLHF.

This sequence joins TRBV4-3 and TRBJ2-7; TRBD1 matches at 9 bases. From germline, CDR1 is LGHNA and CDR2 YSLEER. The CDR3 length is 15 residues. V lost 3 bases and J lost 4; bases outside the gene matches: 7. The CDR3, as DNA: TGCGCCAGCAGCCAGAGGACAGGGGAAGGGTACGAGCAGTACTTC. Translated, it gives CASSQRTGEGYEQYF.

CDR3 nucleotides: TGTGCCAGCAGATCGATTGGGCGGGAGTACCAAGAGACCCAGTACTTC. Protein product: CASRSIGREYQETQYF. This chain links TRBV11-2 with TRBJ2-5; 7 bases match TRBD2. CDR1 and CDR2 (germline): SGHAT, FQNNGV. The CDR3 is 16 amino acids. Trimming took 6 bases from V and 0 from J; bases not matched to a gene: 10.

V is TRBV10-3 and J is TRBJ2-5, with 7 bases matching TRBD2. The CDR3 totals 13 residues. Germline V gene lookup returns CDR1 ENHRY and CDR2 SYGVKD. V lost 4 bases to trimming and J lost 5 bases; unmatched junction nucleotides: 4. The CDR3 DNA follows: TGTGCCATCAGTGGGGAGGGAGTGGAGACCCAGTACTTC. This sequence encodes CAISGEGVETQYF.